The 5 T cell receptor beta chains presented below share a single source sample, sequenced in a study of beta chain features in type 1 diabetes. Study conclusions and caveats: A moderate, significant TCRB CDR3 shortening appeared in type 1 diabetes across four CD4+ subsets.

The isolated RNA, all of it, was reverse transcribed, so expressed TCRB transcripts were what got sequenced. Here immunoSEQ multiplex PCR was the method, and the copy in TCRdb shows in-frame clones only, minus some. The data contain roughly 28,000 clones, 50% to 65% of them singletons. Their antigens remain unidentified. The sequenced sample was Tregs from blood. These receptors all stem from a woman in her late teens or twenties with type 1 diabetes.

The rearrangement joins TRBV7-6 to TRBJ1-3, with unresolved D. The germline gives CDR1 SGHVS, CDR2 FNYEAQ. Trimming shortened V by 2 bases and J by 0 bases, and 11 bases separated the two germline ends. The CDR3 has 16 amino acids. In nucleotides, the CDR3 is TGTGCCAGCAGCTTAACCGAGGCCTACTCTGGAAACACCATATATTTT. Residues: CASSLTEAYSGNTIYF.

This clone was observed a single time. The chain couples TRBV7-2 to TRBJ2-5, with D perhaps matching TRBD2 (6 bases). The V end lost 1 base, the J end lost 5 bases, and 11 bases lay between the germline ends. Germline CDR1 and CDR2: SGHTA and FQGNSA. This CDR3 comprises 14 residues. The CDR3 bases are TGTGCCAGCAGCTTAGGTGGGGACTTGGAGACCCAGTACTTC. Its translation is CASSLGGDLETQYF.

Points on this clone: One junction end does not reproduce the germline sequence, and a read error may be involved. The V gene is TRBV18, the J gene TRBJ2-6; 7 bases line up with TRBD2. Germline lookup yields CDR1 KGHSH and CDR2 LQKENI. This CDR3 spans 17 amino acids. The CDR3 here is CASSPTMTSLGSNVLTF. The DNA for the CDR3 is TGTGCCAGCTCACCAACGATGACTAGCCTTGGGTCCAACGTCCTGACTTTC.

This sequence joins TRBV9 and TRBJ2-5; 9 bases align to TRBD1. Germline assignment: CDR1 SGDLS and CDR2 YYNGEE. This CDR3 has 14 residues. V lost 4 bases to trimming and J lost 3 bases; unmatched junction nucleotides: 4. The CDR3 sequence is CASSFGTGKETQYF. The CDR3 coding sequence is TGTGCCAGCAGCTTCGGGACAGGGAAAGAGACCCAGTACTTC.

In its sample, this clone was seen a few times. This chain connects TRBV5-4 to TRBJ2-1, with 13 bases identical to TRBD2. The CDR3 extends over 16 amino acids. Looked up from germline, CDR1 is SGHNT and CDR2 is YYREEE (reference sequence). Germline trimming cut 4 bases from V and 7 bases from J; bases unmatched to any gene: 8. CDR3 nucleotide sequence: TGTGCCAGCAGCCCGGCCGGACTAGCGGGAGATAATGAGCAGTTCTTC. This encodes CASSPAGLAGDNEQFF.